Listed below are T cell receptor beta chains from one sample, sequenced in a study of blood T cell repertoires in COVID-19. The protocol was immunoSEQ multiplex PCR, while the TCRdb copy is restricted to in-frame clones and leaves out a portion. Of 55,000 to 75,000 clones in the sample, 80% to 90% were seen once. Sequencing was carried out using peripheral blood. Receptor source: a man older than 75 with acute or convalescent COVID-19. Each CDR3 is given with its conserved first and last residue. The order of the fields is V gene, D gene, J gene, clone size, CDR3 protein, CDR3 DNA. The D gene is left open where the match is weak. Part of the rows lack a size; the others show once, few, many or a class for expanded clones.

>TRBV18|-|TRBJ2-5|once
CASSPEIIGRGTQYF
TGTGCCAGCTCACCAGAAATAATCGGCCGGGGGACCCAGTACTTC
>TRBV27|TRBD2|TRBJ2-5|once
CASSSPLAGKETQYF
TGTGCCAGCAGTTCACCTCTAGCGGGGAAGGAGACCCAGTACTTC
>TRBV6-2/TRBV6-3|-|TRBJ2-2|-
CASSYPGRSNTGELFF
TGTGCCAGCAGTTACCCAGGCAGGTCGAACACCGGGGAGCTGTTTTTT
>TRBV18|TRBD2|TRBJ2-7|-
CASSPPSGVYEQYF
TGTGCCAGCTCACCACCTAGCGGGGTCTACGAGCAGTACTTC
>TRBV7-9|TRBD1|TRBJ1-4|-
CASSLSEGGEKLFF
TGTGCCAGCAGCCTAAGTGAAGGGGGCGAAAAACTGTTTTTT
>TRBV28|-|TRBJ1-5|-
CASSLLTVRSNQPQHF
TGTGCCAGCAGTTTATTAACAGTAAGGAGCAATCAGCCCCAGCATTTT
>TRBV19|TRBD1|TRBJ1-2|-
CASSIGQGYGYTF
TGTGCCAGTAGTATTGGACAGGGATATGGCTACACCTTC
>TRBV7-9|-|TRBJ2-3|-
CASSYTSTDTQYF
TGTGCCAGCAGCTATACTAGCACAGATACGCAGTATTTT
>TRBV5-4|TRBD1|TRBJ2-2|-
CASNPKGATYTGELFF
TGTGCCAGCAACCCAAAGGGGGCAACCTACACCGGGGAGCTGTTTTTT
>TRBV7-2|TRBD1|TRBJ2-7|few
CASRSEVGTGSEQYF
TGTGCCAGCAGATCAGAAGTGGGGACAGGGAGTGAGCAGTACTTC
>TRBV5-5|-|TRBJ2-5|-
CASSLSEETQYF
TGTGCCAGCAGCTTGTCGGAAGAGACCCAGTACTTC
>TRBV6-2/TRBV6-3|-|TRBJ1-1|-
CASSYAQTQGRIAEAFF
TGTGCCAGCAGTTACGCCCAGACGCAGGGTAGGATCGCTGAAGCTTTCTTT
>TRBV27|-|TRBJ1-1|-
CASSLFQGGNTEAFF
TGTGCCAGCAGTTTATTCCAGGGTGGGAACACTGAAGCTTTCTTT
>TRBV10-3|TRBD2|TRBJ2-7|few
CAISGSRASGSYEQYF
TGTGCCATCAGTGGGTCTCGGGCTAGCGGTTCCTACGAGCAGTACTTC
>TRBV19|-|TRBJ2-2|-
CASQGPVRGTGELFF
TGTGCCAGTCAAGGACCGGTCCGGGGCACCGGGGAGCTGTTTTTT
>TRBV15|TRBD1|TRBJ2-7|-
CATTRDRGSEQYF
TGTGCCACTACCCGGGACAGGGGGAGCGAGCAGTACTTC
>TRBV7-8|-|TRBJ1-6|few
CASSLDGNISPLHF
TGTGCCAGCAGCTTAGACGGGAATATCTCACCCCTCCACTTT
>TRBV19|-|TRBJ2-4|-
CASSPHRGLSKNIQYF
TGTGCCAGTAGTCCCCACAGGGGACTTTCCAAAAACATTCAGTACTTC
>TRBV7-2|-|TRBJ1-5|-
CASSLESGPQHF
TGTGCCAGCAGCTTGGAGTCCGGGCCCCAGCATTTT
>TRBV3-1/TRBV3-2|TRBD1|TRBJ2-3|once
CASSLGGRADTQYF
TGTGCCAGCAGCCTAGGGGGCAGAGCAGATACGCAGTATTTT
>TRBV6-2/TRBV6-3|TRBD2|TRBJ2-2|-
CASSYQRGPANTGELFF
TGTGCCAGCAGTTACCAGCGGGGGCCCGCGAACACCGGGGAGCTGTTTTTT
>TRBV19|TRBD2|TRBJ2-3|-
CASSLREAGGTDTQYF
TGTGCCAGTAGTCTACGGGAGGCCGGTGGCACAGATACGCAGTATTTT
>TRBV5-8|TRBD2|TRBJ2-2|-
CASSLIAGGLQTGELFF
TGTGCCAGCAGCTTAATAGCGGGAGGGCTCCAAACCGGGGAGCTGTTTTTT
>TRBV28|-|TRBJ1-1|-
CASSVMNTEAFF
TGTGCCAGCAGTGTAATGAACACTGAAGCTTTCTTT
>TRBV5-4|TRBD1|TRBJ2-1|-
CASRGDSSYNEQFF
TGTGCCAGCAGGGGGGACAGCTCCTACAATGAGCAGTTCTTC
>TRBV4-2|TRBD2|TRBJ2-7|-
CASSQRGGPYEQYF
TGTGCCAGCAGCCAGCGGGGGGGGCCCTACGAGCAGTACTTC
>TRBV20-1|-|TRBJ1-1|-
CSASPVMNTEAFF
TGCAGTGCTAGTCCAGTTATGAACACTGAAGCTTTCTTT
>TRBV5-1|TRBD1|TRBJ1-4|-
CASSPGQGNQKLFF
TGCGCCAGCAGCCCCGGACAGGGGAATCAAAAACTGTTTTTT
>TRBV7-2|TRBD2|TRBJ2-3|-
CASSLGLAGSADTQYF
TGTGCCAGCAGCTTGGGACTAGCGGGGAGTGCAGATACGCAGTATTTT
>TRBV10-3|-|TRBJ2-3|-
CAISEFNTQYF
TGTGCCATCAGTGAGTTTAATACGCAGTATTTT
>TRBV21-1|-|TRBJ2-7|once
CASSKEGAPYEQYF
TGTGCCAGCAGCAAAGAGGGGGCGCCCTACGAGCAGTACTTC
>TRBV3-1/TRBV3-2|TRBD2|TRBJ2-7|-
CASSKGALSSGASYEQYF
TGTGCCAGCAGCAAAGGGGCGTTGAGTAGCGGGGCATCCTACGAGCAGTACTTC
>TRBV7-3|-|TRBJ2-1|-
CASSLTLALGEQFF
TGTGCCAGCAGCTTAACTCTAGCGCTCGGTGAGCAGTTCTTC
>TRBV25-1|-|TRBJ1-1|-
CASHTGAGEAFF
TGTGCCAGTCACACGGGTGCGGGTGAAGCTTTCTTT
>TRBV19|TRBD1|TRBJ1-4|-
CASTSDRLGEKLFF
TGTGCCAGTACCTCGGACAGGTTGGGGGAAAAACTGTTTTTT
>TRBV30|TRBD1|TRBJ1-6|few
CAWSSPRGNSPLHF
TGTGCCTGGAGTTCCCCCAGGGGGAATTCACCCCTCCACTTT